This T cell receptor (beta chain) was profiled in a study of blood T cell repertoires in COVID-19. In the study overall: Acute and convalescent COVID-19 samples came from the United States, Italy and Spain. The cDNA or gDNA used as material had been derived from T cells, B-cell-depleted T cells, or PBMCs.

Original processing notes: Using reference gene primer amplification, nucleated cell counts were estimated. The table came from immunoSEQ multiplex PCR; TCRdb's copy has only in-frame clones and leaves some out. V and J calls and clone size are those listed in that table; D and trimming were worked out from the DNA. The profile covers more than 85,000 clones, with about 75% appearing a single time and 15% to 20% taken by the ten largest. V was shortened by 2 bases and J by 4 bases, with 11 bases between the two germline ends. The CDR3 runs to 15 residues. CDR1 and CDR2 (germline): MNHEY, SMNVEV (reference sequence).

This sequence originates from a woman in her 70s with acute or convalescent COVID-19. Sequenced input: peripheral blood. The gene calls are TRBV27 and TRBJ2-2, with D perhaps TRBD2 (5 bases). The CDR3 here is CASSLEPSGTGELFF. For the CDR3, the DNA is TGTGCCAGCAGTTTAGAGCCCAGCGGCACCGGGGAGCTGTTTTTT.